The present T cell receptor beta chain was sequenced within a study of blood T cell repertoires in COVID-19. TCRdb's table, derived via immunoSEQ multiplex PCR, lists solely in-frame clones and lacks some. The sample carries some 190,000 clones, under 85% recorded once. Seattle patients were enrolled during active infection and followed longitudinally. This TCR was sampled from a man older than 75 with COVID-19, enrolled during active disease. Material for sequencing was peripheral blood.

The CDR3 spells CATSDLGTSPYNEQFF. The CDR3 DNA is TGTGCCACCAGTGATCTAGGGACATCTCCCTACAATGAGCAGTTCTTC. This sequence joins TRBV24-1 and TRBJ2-1, with D perhaps matching TRBD1 (6 bases). Between the trimmed V and J ends, which lost 3 bases and 2 bases, there was a span of 13 bases. The CDR3 has 16 residues. CDR1 and CDR2 from the germline V gene are KGHDR and SFDVKD.